The T cell receptor beta chain under discussion was sequenced for a study of cytomegalovirus exposure and HLA in healthy donors. Unmatched junction bases numbered 12, after V lost 10 bases and J lost 3 bases. This CDR3 region has 17 residues. Germline CDR1 and CDR2: SEHNR and FQNEAQ (reference sequence). Generated by immunoSEQ multiplex PCR, the TCRdb table keeps only in-frame clones and is missing some. This sample carries approximately 56,000 clones, more than 90% of them seen once, and the ten largest clones take 1.1%. The sequencing input was PBMCs. The TCR originated in a man aged 18 to 29 in good health and CMV-seronegative. The chain links TRBV7-9 to TRBJ2-2; 12 bases align to TRBD2. CDR3 sequence reads: CATGASGRALDTGELFF. As DNA, the CDR3 is TGTGCCACGGGGGCTAGCGGGAGGGCCTTGGACACCGGGGAGCTGTTTTTT.